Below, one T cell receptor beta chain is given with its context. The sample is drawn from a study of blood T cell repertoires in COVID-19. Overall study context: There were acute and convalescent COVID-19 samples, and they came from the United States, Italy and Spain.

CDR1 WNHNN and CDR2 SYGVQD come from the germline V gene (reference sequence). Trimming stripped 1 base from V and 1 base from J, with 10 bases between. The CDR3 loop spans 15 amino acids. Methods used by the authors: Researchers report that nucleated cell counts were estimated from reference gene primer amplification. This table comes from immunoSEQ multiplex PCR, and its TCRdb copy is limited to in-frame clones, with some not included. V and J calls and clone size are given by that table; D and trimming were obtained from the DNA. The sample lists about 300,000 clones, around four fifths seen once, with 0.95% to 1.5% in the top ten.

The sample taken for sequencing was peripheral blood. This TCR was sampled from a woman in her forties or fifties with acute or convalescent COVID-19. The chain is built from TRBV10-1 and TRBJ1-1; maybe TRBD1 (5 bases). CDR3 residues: CASSEYGGANTEAFF. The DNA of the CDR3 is TGCGCCAGCAGTGAGTACGGGGGTGCGAACACTGAAGCTTTCTTT.